Given below is one T cell receptor (beta chain) in context. The protocol was immunoSEQ multiplex PCR, while the TCRdb copy is restricted to in-frame clones and leaves out a portion. The table has about 5,500 clones, nearly 80% seen once. Time point: inflamed ileum from the surgical specimen. The V segment lost 4 bases and the J segment 2 bases; nucleotides outside the gene matches: 4. Germline assignment: CDR1 SGHRS and CDR2 YFSETQ. The CDR3 loop spans 14 amino acids. The data were obtained in a study of T cell repertoires in ileal Crohn's disease. The clonotype originates from an adult with Crohn's disease. Sequenced input: ileal tissue. The genes are TRBV5-1 and TRBJ2-3; TRBD1 agrees at 7 bases. CDR3 sequence (DNA): TGCGCCAGCAGCCTCGGGACAGCCACAGATACGCAGTATTTT. As protein: CASSLGTATDTQYF.